Here is one TCR beta chain with its context. Its specificity is unknown. The authors ran a second PCR of roughly 7 to 11 cycles using a sample-barcoded 5' primer and a J-beta primer mix. One entry per CDR3 protein results from TCRdb running MiXCR on the 5' RACE reads. The sample shows roughly 1.9 million distinct CDR3 sequences, approximately 40% of them seen only once. These data come from a study of blood T cells in healthy people across ages. Study-level findings and limits: Roughly linear age-related decline in beta diversity appeared, significant by age about 37.

The CDR3 has 15 amino acids. V lost 7 bases, J lost 2 bases, and 12 bases lay in between. CDR1 and CDR2 from the germline V gene are MNHEY and SMNVEV (reference sequence). The clonotype originates from a human donor in good health. Sequencing was performed on blood. V is TRBV27 and J is TRBJ2-6; D gene unclear. The CDR3 DNA is TGTGCCAGCACCCGGAGCGACCCTGGGGCCAACGTCCTGACTTTC. It yields the protein CASTRSDPGANVLTF.